One sample yielded the 21 T cell receptor beta chains listed below, sequenced in a study of blood T cell repertoires in COVID-19. Assay used: immunoSEQ multiplex PCR; TCRdb lists only in-frame clones, some missing. The sample has some 150,000 clones; 75% to 90% are singletons. Sample: peripheral blood. The receptors derive from a woman in her fifties or sixties with active COVID-19.

The rearrangement links TRBV2 to TRBJ2-1, with TRBD2 identical over 9 bases. The CDR3 is 16 amino acids. Germline V gene lookup returns CDR1 SNHLY and CDR2 FYNNEI. V was pared by 2 bases and J by 4 bases, with 6 bases of the junction left unmatched. The CDR3 DNA reads TGTGCCAGCAGTGAAAACGGCGGGAGGGTATACAATGAGCAGTTCTTC. It is translated as CASSENGGRVYNEQFF.

CDR3 amino acids: CASGTANQPQHF. In DNA form, the CDR3 reads TGTGCCAGCGGGACAGCCAATCAGCCCCAGCATTTT. V gene TRBV9 combines with J gene TRBJ1-5; TRBD1 matches at 7 bases. After removal of 7 bases from V and 3 bases from J, the junction contained 1 base not matched to a gene. The CDR3 consists of 12 residues. Germline V gives CDR1 SGDLS, CDR2 YYNGEE.

This clone has only one observation. The chain has TRBV7-9 and TRBJ2-7; D might be TRBD2 (5 bases). V was trimmed by 5 bases and J by 7 bases, leaving 24 bases between them. CDR3 length: 16 residues. Germline CDR1 SEHNR, CDR2 FQNEAQ (reference sequence). The CDR3 DNA reads TGTGCCAGCAGCCCCCACTACCCGGACTTCTCCACGGAGCAGTACTTC. As protein: CASSPHYPDFSTEQYF.

The chain recombines TRBV2 with TRBJ1-1, with D hard to call. The germline V gene has CDR1 SNHLY and CDR2 FYNNEI. This CDR3 region has 11 residues. The V gene lost 6 bases and the J gene lost 3 bases, with 5 bases spanning the gap. The chain's CDR3 is CASSYDTEAFF. Here the CDR3 DNA reads TGTGCCAGCAGCTATGACACTGAAGCTTTCTTT.

V gene TRBV2 combines with J gene TRBJ2-1; the D is unclear. The germline gives CDR1 SNHLY, CDR2 FYNNEI. V lost 11 bases, J lost 8 bases, and 13 bases lay in between. The CDR3 runs to 11 residues. The CDR3 coding sequence is TGTGCCGGTAAACAGCATTATGAGCAGTTCTTC. This codes for CAGKQHYEQFF.

The rearrangement uses TRBV6-1 and TRBJ2-1; TRBD2 matches 7 bases. The V gene's germline CDR1 is MNHNS and CDR2 SASEGT. The V gene end was trimmed by 1 base and the J gene end by 4 bases; junction bases not matched to a gene: 7. The CDR3 consists of 16 residues. In DNA, the CDR3 is TGTGCCAGCAGTGAAGTCTTGAGCGGGGCATACAATGAGCAGTTCTTC. Protein product: CASSEVLSGAYNEQFF.

V usage is TRBV4-3 and J usage is TRBJ1-5; D may be TRBD1 (5 bases). The CDR3 extends over 15 amino acids. V was cut by 0 bases and J by 6 bases, with 12 bases left in between. Germline CDR1 is LGHNA and CDR2 is YSLEER. CDR3 nucleotide sequence: TGCGCCAGCAGCCAAGATTTGGGGGGGACTCAGCCCCAGCATTTT. This gives the protein CASSQDLGGTQPQHF.

The chain links TRBV5-4 to TRBJ1-6; a weak D match, TRBD1 (5 bases). Per germline, CDR1 SGHNT and CDR2 YYREEE (reference sequence). CDR3 size: 15 residues. V was shortened by 0 bases and J by 7 bases, with 11 bases between the two germline ends. CDR3 DNA sequence: TGTGCCAGCAGCTTGGTAGGGGAGGTAAATTCACCCCTCCACTTT. Its translation is CASSLVGEVNSPLHF. Full variable domain (outside the CDR3, taken from reference TRBV5-4 and TRBJ1-6): ETGVTQSPTHLIKTRGQQVTLRCSSQSGHNTVSWYQQALGQGPQFIFQYYREEENGRGNFPPRFSGLQFPNYSSELNVNALELDDSALYLCASSLVGEVNSPLHFGNGTRLTVT.

Only one count was recorded for this clone. V usage is TRBV6-6 and J usage is TRBJ2-7; possible D gene TRBD2, 5 bases. V gave up 8 bases and J gave up 2 bases, with 13 bases separating them. The CDR3 totals 13 residues. In germline, CDR1 is MNHNY, CDR2 SVGAGI (reference sequence). CDR3 bases: TGTGCCAGCGGGCCAGCGGCACCCTACGAGCAGTACTTC. Protein product: CASGPAAPYEQYF.

This clone was recorded only once. This rearrangement joins TRBV14 to TRBJ2-3, with D maybe TRBD1 (5 bases). Per the germline V gene, CDR1 is SGHDN and CDR2 is FVKESK. The CDR3 has 18 residues. With 1 base removed from V and 2 bases from J, the gap between germline ends came to 19 bases. CDR3 nucleotide sequence: TGTGCCAGCAGCCAAGCCACCACAAGGGAAGGGGACACAGATACGCAGTATTTT. Amino acid sequence: CASSQATTREGDTDTQYF.

CDR3 region: CASSLAQGAPNYGYTF. The CDR3 region has the DNA TGTGCCAGCAGCTTAGCACAGGGGGCCCCTAACTATGGCTACACCTTC. The chain employs TRBV7-2 and TRBJ1-2, with TRBD1 matching 9 bases. Germline CDR1 reads SGHTA; CDR2 reads FQGNSA. The CDR3 has 16 residues. Germline trimming cut 0 bases from V and 0 bases from J; bases unmatched to any gene: 2.

V usage is TRBV5-1 and J usage is TRBJ2-5, with TRBD2 matching 11 bases. The J segment lost 5 bases and the V segment lost 1 base, leaving 7 bases of the junction unmatched. Germline assignment: CDR1 SGHRS and CDR2 YFSETQ. This CDR3 has 16 amino acids. Written as DNA, the CDR3 is TGCGCCAGCAGCTTGACTAGCGGGAGAGTGTTTGAGACCCAGTACTTC. Protein product: CASSLTSGRVFETQYF.

The table lists this clone with a count of one. V and J are TRBV5-6 and TRBJ2-3; D remains ambiguous. CDR3 length: 14 amino acids. From germline, CDR1 is SGHDT and CDR2 YYEEEE. Trimming stripped 2 bases from V and 0 bases from J, with 7 bases between. The CDR3 region has the DNA TGTGCCAGCAGCTTAAGCGTAAGCACAGATACGCAGTATTTT. Residues: CASSLSVSTDTQYF.

The DNA of the CDR3 is TGTGCCAGCAGTACTGACAGATATACGCAGTATTTT. Translated: CASSTDRYTQYF. The chain couples TRBV12-3 or TRBV12-4 to TRBJ2-3; D is perhaps TRBD1 (5 bases). CDR3 length equals 12 residues. V lost 5 bases to trimming and J lost 7 bases, with 10 bases between them.

This chain links TRBV28 with TRBJ1-1; 10 bases fit TRBD1. The CDR3 spans 18 residues. Per germline, CDR1 MDHEN and CDR2 SYDVKM. V was pared by 3 bases and J by 0 bases, with 10 bases of the junction left unmatched. Here the CDR3 reads CASSFWGMTGGMNTEAFF. As DNA, the CDR3 is TGTGCCAGCAGTTTTTGGGGCATGACAGGGGGCATGAACACTGAAGCTTTCTTT.

The CDR3 spells CASSTTSGASYEQYF. For the CDR3, the DNA is TGCGCCAGCAGCACGACTAGCGGGGCCTCCTACGAGCAGTACTTC. The chain recombines TRBV5-1 with TRBJ2-7, with 11 bases identical to TRBD2. There are 15 residues in the CDR3. V lost 4 bases and J lost 0; bases outside the gene matches: 3. Germline V lookup: CDR1 SGHRS, CDR2 YFSETQ.

For the CDR3, the DNA is TGTGCCAGCAGCTTCTTCGGGACAGTTGTCGATCAGGGCTACACCTTC. Translating gives CASSFFGTVVDQGYTF. The genes are TRBV11-2 and TRBJ1-2; TRBD1 matches at 7 bases. V gave up 3 bases and J gave up 8 bases; unmatched junction bases: 15. In germline, CDR1 is SGHAT, CDR2 FQNNGV. CDR3 size: 16 residues.

V and J are TRBV6-6 and TRBJ2-7; the match to TRBD1 covers 8 bases. With V trimmed by 6 bases and J by 1 base, 8 bases remained unmatched. Germline V CDR1 and CDR2: MNHNY, SVGAGI (reference sequence). The CDR3 loop spans 15 amino acids. The CDR3 DNA sequence: TGTGCCAGCAGCCCAGGACAGGGCAAGTCCTACGAGCAGTACTTC. Translated: CASSPGQGKSYEQYF.

The chain joins TRBV11-1 to TRBJ2-5, with TRBD2 matching 9 bases. The length of the CDR3 is 14 residues. Germline CDR1 SGHAT, CDR2 FQDESV (reference sequence). The J segment lost 5 bases and the V segment lost 4 bases, leaving 5 bases of the junction unmatched. For the CDR3, the DNA is TGTGCCAGCAGCTGGGTAGCGGGAGACGAGACCCAGTACTTC. Its translation: CASSWVAGDETQYF.

The J gene is TRBJ2-3, the V gene TRBV21-1; no DNA check was done on the table's D call, TRBD2. TRBV21-1 is labeled a pseudogene. CDR3 length equals 19 residues. As DNA, the CDR3 is TGTGCCAGCAGCAAAGGGAGTGGTCTAGCGGGACCCGTCACAGATACGCAGTATTTT. It is translated as CASSKGSGLAGPVTDTQYF.

This chain uses TRBV28 with TRBJ1-5; 7 bases fit TRBD1. This CDR3 has 15 residues. Germline V CDR1 and CDR2: MDHEN, SYDVKM. J was trimmed by 7 bases and V by 6 bases; bases with no gene match: 12. The CDR3: CASRPSTGTLQPQHF. In nucleotides, the CDR3 is TGTGCCAGCAGACCGTCGACAGGGACGTTACAGCCCCAGCATTTT.